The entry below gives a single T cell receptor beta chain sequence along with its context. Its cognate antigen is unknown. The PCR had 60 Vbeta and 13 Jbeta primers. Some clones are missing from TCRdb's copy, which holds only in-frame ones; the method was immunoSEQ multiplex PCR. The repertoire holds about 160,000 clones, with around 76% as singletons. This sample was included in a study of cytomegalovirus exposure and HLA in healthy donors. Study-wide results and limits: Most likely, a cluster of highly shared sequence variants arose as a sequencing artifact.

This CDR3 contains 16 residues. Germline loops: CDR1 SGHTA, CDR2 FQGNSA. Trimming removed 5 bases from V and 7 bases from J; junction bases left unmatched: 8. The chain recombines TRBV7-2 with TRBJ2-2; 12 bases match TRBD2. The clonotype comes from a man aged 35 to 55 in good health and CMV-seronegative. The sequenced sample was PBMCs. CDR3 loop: CASSHRTSGKDGELFF. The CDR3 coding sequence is TGTGCCAGCAGCCATCGGACTAGCGGGAAGGACGGGGAGCTGTTTTTT.